This entry lists 20 T cell receptor beta chains sequenced from one sample in a study of T cell repertoires in cytomegalovirus infection (dated by TCRdb to between 2018 and 2020). The treatment or condition label, read with the paper, signifies: in vitro stimulation with specific CMV peptide epitopes to enrich CMV-specific T cells. This sample was sequenced with an Illumina HiSeq 1500. Using fastp at Q25 and MiXCR, TCRdb reprocessed the public reads and kept productive beta chains. Rows are combined by CDR3 protein, so each entry shows the most common genes and DNA. Counted in this sample were approximately 990,000 distinct CDR3 sequences; less than 40% of them appeared once. The ten top clones hold over 11% of the sample. No antigen is known for these receptors. The specimen was cultured CD8+ T cells from PBMCs, collected from culture after CMV antigen stimulation. The receptors originated from a human donor in good health (CMV status not recorded). Some clones in this sample may be carry-over from other donors' samples.

V is TRBV29-1 and J is TRBJ2-7, with TRBD2 identical over 7 bases. Germline-derived CDR1 and CDR2 are SQVTM and ANQGSEA. V was clipped by 6 bases and J by 3 bases; unmatched bases: 2. This CDR3 contains 11 residues. CDR3 coding DNA: TGCAGCGTAGCTAGCGGCTACGAGCAGTACGTC. Translation: CSVASGYEQYV.

V usage is TRBV24-1 and J usage is TRBJ2-5; D might be TRBD2 (5 bases). Germline CDR1 KGHDR, CDR2 SFDVKD. The ends were cut back, 3 bases at V and 5 bases at J, with 18 bases in the middle. CDR3 length: 16 amino acids. The CDR3 is CATSDNMRGYGETQYF. CDR3 in DNA: TGTGCCACCAGTGATAATATGCGAGGGTACGGGGAGACCCAGTACTTC.

The sample holds a few counts of this clonotype. The V and J genes are TRBV6-5 and TRBJ2-3; TRBD1 is a possible D gene (5 bases). Germline CDR1 reads MNHEY; CDR2 reads SVGAGI. This CDR3 region has 16 residues. Trimming shortened V by 0 bases and J by 2 bases, and 12 bases separated the two germline ends. The CDR3 nucleotides read TGTGCCAGCAGTTACTCCTTAGTAGGGGACACAGATACGCAGTATTTT. Translated: CASSYSLVGDTDTQYF.

V is TRBV6-1 and J is TRBJ1-1; a possible D gene is TRBD1 (5 bases). From germline, CDR1 is MNHNS and CDR2 SASEGT. Trimming removed 10 bases from V and 2 bases from J, with 20 bases in between. The CDR3 totals 15 residues. CDR3 sequence: CATLEGDTTNTEAFF. CDR3 nucleotide sequence: TGTGCCACCTTGGAAGGGGATACAACCAACACTGAAGCTTTCTTT.

This clonotype appeared a few times. The rearrangement uses TRBV7-6 and TRBJ2-3; D possibly corresponds to TRBD1 (6 bases). CDR3 length: 18 residues. Germline V gives CDR1 SGHVS, CDR2 FNYEAQ. The germline V and J ends were trimmed by 0 bases and 1 base, with 17 bases remaining between them. The CDR3 nucleotides read TGTGCCAGCAGCTTAGCGACAGGCCCCAGGGATCGCACAGATACGCAGTATTTT. Its translation: CASSLATGPRDRTDTQYF.

Many counts were recorded for this clonotype. V gene TRBV7-2 combines with J gene TRBJ1-2; possibly TRBD1 for D (5 bases). CDR1 SGHTA and CDR2 FQGNSA come from the germline V gene. This CDR3 has 16 amino acids. The V end lost 2 bases, the J end lost 1 base, and 14 bases lay between the germline ends. CDR3 amino acids: CASSLIFGTSNYGYTF. CDR3 coding DNA: TGTGCCAGCAGCTTAATATTTGGGACCAGTAACTATGGCTACACCTTC.

The chain carries TRBV12-3 or TRBV12-4 and TRBJ2-5; D gene uncertain. CDR3 length: 13 amino acids. Between the trimmed V and J ends, which lost 6 bases and 2 bases, there was a span of 10 bases. CDR3 loop: CASSQWAQETQYF. The CDR3 DNA sequence: TGTGCCAGCAGCCAGTGGGCACAAGAGACCCAGTACTTC.

This sequence joins TRBV9 and TRBJ2-1; D is possibly TRBD2 (6 bases). The CDR3 covers 16 residues. Looked up from germline, CDR1 is SGDLS and CDR2 is YYNGEE. The V end lost 6 bases, the J end lost 0 bases, and 16 bases lay between the germline ends. The CDR3 region is CASTLGGDSSYNEQFF. As DNA, the CDR3 is TGTGCCAGCACCTTGGGCGGGGATAGCTCCTACAATGAGCAGTTCTTC. The full variable domain, completed using reference TRBV9 and TRBJ2-1, is DSGVTQTPKHLITATGQRVTLRCSPRSGDLSVYWYQQSLDQGLQFLIQYYNGEERAKGNILERFSAQQFPDLHSELNLSSLELGDSALYFCASTLGGDSSYNEQFFGPGTRLTVL.

This clonotype was seen a few times. The CDR3: CATSDLDRGRLKFF. CDR3 bases: TGTGCCACCAGTGATTTGGACAGGGGGAGGTTGAAGTTCTTC. This chain links TRBV24-1 with TRBJ2-1, with 9 bases identical to TRBD1. Germline V gives CDR1 KGHDR, CDR2 SFDVKD. CDR3 length: 14 residues. After removal of 0 bases from V and 14 bases from J, the junction contained 7 bases not matched to a gene.

In this sample, this clonotype turned up once. This chain uses TRBV27 with TRBJ2-7, with 7 bases identical to TRBD1. V shed 2 bases, J shed 6 bases, and the junction held 10 bases outside the gene matches. CDR3 size: 15 residues. Germline assignment: CDR1 MNHEY and CDR2 SMNVEV (reference sequence). The CDR3, as DNA: TGTGCCAGCAGTTTAATAGGGACAGAGTTGGGCGAGCAGTACTTC. It yields the protein CASSLIGTELGEQYF.

The chain recombines TRBV5-4 with TRBJ1-2; the D gene is possibly TRBD1 (6 bases). CDR1 is SGHNT and CDR2 is YYREEE in the germline V gene (reference sequence). V lost 1 base and J lost 1, with 11 bases in between. The CDR3 covers 15 residues. The DNA of the CDR3 is TGTGCCAGCAGCTTGTACGGGGGCTTTAACTATGGCTACACCTTC. This gives the protein CASSLYGGFNYGYTF.

This clonotype occurred a few times. The rearrangement joins TRBV2 to TRBJ2-3; 9 bases align to TRBD2. V lost 3 bases, J lost 0 bases, and 7 bases stayed unmatched. CDR3 length: 17 amino acids. Germline CDR1 SNHLY, CDR2 FYNNEI. Here the CDR3 reads CASSDAGGRYSTDTQYF. In nucleotides, the CDR3 is TGTGCCAGCAGTGATGCGGGGGGGCGATATAGCACAGATACGCAGTATTTT.

In its sample, this clonotype was seen many times. The chain joins TRBV7-9 to TRBJ2-4; 7 nucleotides match TRBD1. With 6 bases clipped from V and 0 bases from J, the junction kept 8 bases outside the gene matches. From germline, CDR1 is SEHNR and CDR2 FQNEAQ (reference sequence). The CDR3 runs 16 residues. The CDR3: CASSFQQGLAKNIQYF. CDR3 in DNA: TGTGCCAGCAGTTTCCAACAGGGGCTAGCCAAAAACATTCAGTACTTC.

About this clonotype itself: An end of the junction differs from the germline gene, which may be a read error. The chain recombines TRBV4-1 with TRBJ1-6; no clear D. The CDR3 runs to 14 residues. Germline CDR1 MGHRA, CDR2 YSYEKL. The CDR3 protein is CASSLRREDSSLHF. Here the CDR3 DNA reads TGTGCCAGCAGCCTCCGCCGGGAAGATTCATCCCTCCACTTT.

The chain is built from TRBV15 and TRBJ2-1; D is uncertain. V was cut by 0 bases and J by 0 bases, with 6 bases left in between. The CDR3 is 15 amino acids. The germline V gene encodes CDR1 LNHNV and CDR2 YYDKDF (reference sequence). The CDR3 DNA sequence: TGTGCCACCAGCAGAGACGCGAGCTCCTACAATGAGCAGTTCTTC. Translated: CATSRDASSYNEQFF.

The sample holds a few counts of this clonotype. J is TRBJ1-5 and V is TRBV19, with D perhaps matching TRBD1 (6 bases). Trimming removed 4 bases from V and 3 bases from J, with 10 bases in between. The CDR3 extends over 14 amino acids. Germline CDR1 and CDR2: LNHDA and SQIVND (reference sequence). This CDR3 reads CASSTRDTNQPQHF. CDR3 nucleotides: TGTGCCAGTAGTACCCGGGACACCAATCAGCCCCAGCATTTT.

This clonotype was picked up many times. This sequence joins TRBV12-3 or TRBV12-4 and TRBJ2-7; a possible D gene is TRBD1 (6 bases). This CDR3 contains 13 residues. The V end lost 6 bases, the J end lost 2 bases, and 11 bases lay between the germline ends. CDR3 in amino acids: CASSNRDPYEQYF. The CDR3 DNA follows: TGTGCCAGCAGCAACAGGGACCCCTACGAGCAGTACTTC.

The sample holds one count of this clonotype. The CDR3 end shows no conserved phenylalanine or tryptophan, and so a read error is likely. V and J are TRBV7-9 and TRBJ2-3, with TRBD2 matching over 10 bases. There are 18 residues in the CDR3. Germline V gene sequence: CDR1 SEHNR, CDR2 FQNEAQ (reference sequence). J lost 2 bases, V lost 5 bases, and 13 bases had no gene match. The chain's CDR3 is CASSPINSGGPVTDTQYY. The CDR3 nucleotides are TGTGCCAGCAGCCCCATCAATAGCGGGGGGCCGGTCACAGATACGCAGTATTAT.

This clonotype appeared many times. The chain has TRBV7-6 and TRBJ1-2; TRBD1 is a possible D gene (6 bases). Germline V lookup: CDR1 SGHVS, CDR2 FNYEAQ. The CDR3 runs to 14 residues. With 5 bases removed from V and 6 bases from J, the gap between germline ends came to 16 bases. This CDR3 is CASSSSTGYDGYTF. The DNA of the CDR3 is TGTGCCAGCAGCAGCTCCACAGGGTATGATGGCTACACCTTC.

The chain recombines TRBV19 with TRBJ1-1; the D is unclear. V lost 1 base, J lost 5 bases, and 5 bases lay in between. The CDR3 sequence is 12 residues long. The germline V gene encodes CDR1 LNHDA and CDR2 SQIVND (reference sequence). CDR3 in amino acids: CASSIAFTEAFF. The DNA for the CDR3 is TGTGCCAGTAGTATAGCCTTTACTGAAGCTTTCTTT.